The 23 T cell receptor beta chains reported below all come from one sample, sequenced in a study of CD8+CD57+ T cells in acquired aplastic anemia. Patients included in sequencing had previously demonstrated CD8+CD57+ cell expansion by flow cytometry. Profiles of TCR beta VDJ and CDR3 were generated from a genomic DNA template. From the reads, TCRdb called clonotypes with MiXCR, one entry per CDR3 protein. The table has 150,000 to 200,000 distinct CDR3 sequences, around 52% seen once. Sequenced input: sorted CD4+, CD8+, or CD8+CD57+ T cells (not recorded which) from PBMCs. The receptors were sampled from a human donor with aplastic anemia.

This clonotype was counted only a few times. J is TRBJ2-7 and V is TRBV19; D possibly corresponds to TRBD1 (6 bases). V lost 5 bases to trimming and J lost 0 bases, with 11 bases between them. The CDR3 spans 14 residues. Germline-derived CDR1 and CDR2 are LNHDA and SQIVND (reference sequence). Here the CDR3 DNA reads TGTGCCAGTAGTTCCGGGACAATCTCCTACGAGCAGTACTTC. It yields the protein CASSSGTISYEQYF.

This clonotype was counted at least ten times. The gene calls are TRBV6-5 and TRBJ1-5, with D unresolved. CDR3 length equals 13 residues. CDR1 is MNHEY, CDR2 SVGAGI, per germline. The ends were cut back, 2 bases at V and 2 bases at J, with 4 bases in the middle. CDR3 in DNA: TGTGCCAGCAGTTACACCCGCAATCAGCCCCAGCATTTT. It translates to CASSYTRNQPQHF.

This chain uses TRBV20-1 with TRBJ2-3; 8 nucleotides line up with TRBD2. Germline lookup yields CDR1 DFQATT and CDR2 SNEGSKA (reference sequence). This CDR3 region has 15 residues. V dropped 2 bases and J dropped 2; count of bases not matched to a gene: 6. CDR3: CSARTLAGDTDTQYF. CDR3 DNA: TGCAGTGCTAGAACCCTAGCGGGTGACACAGATACGCAGTATTTT.

This clonotype has a handful of counts. V usage is TRBV6-2 or TRBV6-3 and J usage is TRBJ2-1; 10 bases agree with TRBD2. J was trimmed by 9 bases and V by 0 bases; bases with no gene match: 5. The CDR3 is 15 amino acids. Germline V gene data show CDR1 as MNHEY and CDR2 as SVGEGT. The CDR3 nucleotides read TGTGCCAGCAGTTACTCCCGGCTAGCGGGAGTTGAGCAGTTCTTC. This sequence encodes CASSYSRLAGVEQFF.

As to this clonotype: A read error may explain this, as a much larger clone is one base away. The genes are TRBV9 and TRBJ2-2; 9 bases map to TRBD1. Looked up from germline, CDR1 is SGDLS and CDR2 is YYNGEE. The CDR3 covers 17 residues. CDR3 region: CASSGRLGQGGPGEPFF. The DNA for the CDR3 is TGTGCCAGCAGCGGACGCCTGGGACAGGGTGGACCCGGGGAGCCGTTTTTT.

This clonotype has just a few counts. The chain recombines TRBV15 with TRBJ2-5; D is undetermined. Between the trimmed V and J ends, which lost 3 bases and 2 bases, there was a span of 4 bases. This CDR3 contains 12 residues. Germline loops: CDR1 LNHNV, CDR2 YYDKDF (reference sequence). For the CDR3, the DNA is TGTGCCACCAGCAGGGTACAAGAGACCCAGTACTTC. Translating it yields CATSRVQETQYF.

CDR3 DNA sequence: TGTGCCAGCAGTGTTGCAGAGACTTCCTATGGCTACACCTTC. Its translation is CASSVAETSYGYTF. The chain is built from TRBV2 and TRBJ1-2; no clear D gene. CDR1 is SNHLY, CDR2 FYNNEI, per germline. V lost 4 bases and J lost 4, with 13 bases in between. The CDR3 contains 14 residues.

The chain links TRBV7-2 to TRBJ1-6; TRBD1 is a possible D gene (5 bases). There are 17 residues in the CDR3. Per the germline V gene, CDR1 is SGHTA and CDR2 is FQGNSA. Trimming took 3 bases from V and 8 from J, leaving 20 bases between them. The CDR3 DNA sequence: TGTGCCAGCAGCTTTTCGCTTTCGGGGGGTAGGGATTCACCCCTCCACTTT. This sequence encodes CASSFSLSGGRDSPLHF.

This chain joins TRBV7-9 and TRBJ2-5; D gene uncertain. This CDR3 comprises 14 residues. In germline, CDR1 is SEHNR, CDR2 FQNEAQ (reference sequence). Trimming shortened V by 3 bases and J by 0 bases, and 8 bases separated the two germline ends. This chain's CDR3 is CASSLRRDQETQYF. The CDR3 bases are TGTGCCAGCAGCTTGCGAAGGGACCAAGAGACCCAGTACTTC.

About this clonotype: This may be a read error: a much more frequent sequence differs by one nucleotide. The chain is built from TRBV27 and TRBJ2-5, with 9 bases matching TRBD2. Trimming removed 5 bases from V and 2 bases from J; junction bases left unmatched: 9. The CDR3 runs 16 residues. CDR1 and CDR2 from the germline V gene are MNHEY and SMNVEV (reference sequence). The CDR3 spells CASSPLGREGQETQYF. The CDR3 region has the DNA TGTGCCAGCAGTCCCCTTGGGCGGGAGGGGCAAGAGACCCAGTACTTC.

There are many counts of this clonotype. CDR3 coding DNA: TGTGCCAGCTCTTGGGGGGCTGGACAGCCCCAGCATTTT. It yields the protein CASSWGAGQPQHF. J is TRBJ1-5 and V is TRBV7-3, with a tentative D call TRBD1 (6 bases). Trimming removed 8 bases at V and 7 bases at J, with 15 bases between. The germline gives CDR1 SGHTA, CDR2 FQGTGA. The CDR3 loop spans 13 amino acids.

Worth noting for this clonotype: Relative to the germline gene, one junction end is altered; a read error may explain this. The rearrangement links TRBV15 to TRBJ2-1; 10 bases match TRBD2. Germline V gene lookup returns CDR1 LNHNV and CDR2 YYDKDF (reference sequence). The CDR3 consists of 23 residues. CDR3 region: CAASRDEGAGGPSKLRMSNEQFF. The DNA for the CDR3 is TGTGCCGCCAGCAGAGACGAAGGAGCGGGAGGGCCCTCGAAGCTTCGTATGAGCAATGAGCAGTTCTTC.

The CDR3 sequence is CASSQEWGDRGYNEQFF. The CDR3 DNA reads TGCGCCAGCAGCCAAGAATGGGGGGACAGGGGTTACAATGAGCAGTTCTTC. V gene TRBV4-1 combines with J gene TRBJ2-1, with 10 bases fitting TRBD1. Per the germline V gene, CDR1 is MGHRA and CDR2 is YSYEKL. The V and J ends lost 0 bases and 4 bases, in that order; junction bases with no gene match: 6. The CDR3 consists of 17 residues.

The gene calls are TRBV7-2 and TRBJ2-5; 11 bases map to TRBD2. The CDR3 extends over 16 amino acids. With V trimmed by 1 base and J by 4 bases, 5 bases remained unmatched. In germline, CDR1 is SGHTA, CDR2 FQGNSA. This chain's CDR3 is CASSLGTSGSGETQYF. DNA for the CDR3: TGTGCCAGCAGCTTAGGTACTAGCGGGAGCGGAGAGACCCAGTACTTC.

This clonotype was picked up many times. One junction end disagrees with the germline gene, perhaps due to a read error. V is TRBV15 and J is TRBJ1-1; weak D call: TRBD1 (5 bases). The germline V gene has CDR1 LNHNV and CDR2 YYDKDF (reference sequence). This CDR3 region has 17 residues. Here the CDR3 DNA reads TGTGTCACCAGCAGAGGTTTTGTTCGGGGGAGGAAGGCTGAAGCTTTCTTT. Its protein product is CVTSRGFVRGRKAEAFF.

This chain links TRBV20-1 with TRBJ2-5; 11 nucleotides align to TRBD2. In germline, CDR1 is DFQATT, CDR2 SNEGSKA (reference sequence). Trimming cost V 3 bases and J 5 bases; bases outside gene matches: 11. The CDR3 spans 16 residues. This CDR3 is CSASSLAGVGGETQYF. The CDR3 nucleotides are TGCAGTGCTAGTTCACTAGCGGGAGTGGGGGGGGAGACCCAGTACTTC.

V and J are TRBV27 and TRBJ2-7, with TRBD2 matching over 7 bases. V lost 8 bases, J lost 3 bases, and 4 bases stayed unmatched. Per germline, CDR1 MNHEY and CDR2 SMNVEV (reference sequence). The CDR3 covers 12 residues. This CDR3 reads CASGRGIYEQYF. The DNA of the CDR3 is TGTGCCAGCGGGCGGGGGATCTACGAGCAGTACTTC.

Regarding this clonotype: This clone may be a read error of a much larger clone one base away. The chain carries TRBV5-6 and TRBJ2-7; D unclear. This CDR3 has 17 amino acids. Germline CDR1 SGHDT, CDR2 YYEEEE. Trimming took 3 bases from V and 3 from J, leaving 22 bases between them. In DNA form, the CDR3 reads TGTGCCAGCAGCTCGACTGGGAAGGGCTTCTCATTCTACGAGCAGTACTTC. Its protein is CASSSTGKGFSFYEQYF.

This clonotype showed up just a few times. The chain recombines TRBV29-1 with TRBJ2-7; 7 bases are shared with TRBD2. The CDR3 contains 11 residues. Germline lookup yields CDR1 SQVTM and CDR2 ANQGSEA. J gave up 12 bases and V 6 bases, and 11 bases lay outside the gene matches. The CDR3 region is CSVGTGGLRYF. In nucleotides, the CDR3 is TGCAGCGTGGGGACGGGGGGATTGCGGTACTTC.

The sample holds a few counts of this clonotype. DNA of the CDR3: TGTGCCACCAGTGCTCGGACAGGGGGCCGCACAGATACGCAGTATTTT. Residues: CATSARTGGRTDTQYF. This rearrangement joins TRBV24-1 to TRBJ2-3; 11 nucleotides align to TRBD1. This CDR3 region has 16 residues. CDR1 and CDR2 from the germline V gene are KGHDR and SFDVKD. Unmatched junction bases numbered 4, after V lost 5 bases and J lost 1 base.

This clonotype showed up many times. The chain employs TRBV4-1 and TRBJ2-7, with D unresolved. Germline lookup yields CDR1 MGHRA and CDR2 YSYEKL. Trimming shortened V by 5 bases and J by 2 bases, and 16 bases separated the two germline ends. The CDR3 is made up of 15 amino acids. The CDR3 DNA is TGCGCCAGCAGCTATACTACCGACCAAACCTACGAGCAGTACTTC. Residues: CASSYTTDQTYEQYF.

The rearrangement joins TRBV12-3 or TRBV12-4 to TRBJ1-3, with D hard to call. The CDR3 totals 15 residues. Trimming cost V 6 bases and J 2 bases, with 14 bases left between them. Written as DNA, the CDR3 is TGTGCCAGCAGCCCAGACGGGGTGACTGGAAACACCATATATTTT. Translated, it gives CASSPDGVTGNTIYF.

This clonotype was seen only a few times. The chain is built from TRBV11-1 and TRBJ1-1; D is possibly TRBD1 (5 bases). Germline lookup yields CDR1 SGHAT and CDR2 FQDESV (reference sequence). Trimming took 3 bases from V and 5 from J, leaving 22 bases between them. The CDR3 length is 17 residues. The CDR3 sequence is CASSFIRDSFICTEAFF. CDR3 in DNA: TGTGCCAGCAGCTTCATCCGGGACTCTTTTATATGTACTGAAGCTTTCTTT.